A selection of T cell receptor beta chains follows, all from one sample in a study of CD8 T cells in ankylosing spondylitis. TCRdb analysed the 5' RACE reads with MiXCR anew, one entry per CDR3 protein. Of around 770,000 distinct CDR3 sequences in the sample, under 20% were seen once. Specimen: blood, either unsorted or a sorted T cell fraction (not recorded which). Source of these receptors: a male donor with ankylosing spondylitis. Each CDR3 is given with its conserved first and last residue. The D gene is left open where the match is weak. Where a row states a size, it is once, few, many or the class of an expanded clone; other rows omit it.

TRBJ2-7 . . TRBV28 TGTGCCAGCAGTTTCGGGAGTTTGCGGCCCGAAATCTACGAGCAGTACTTC CASSFGSLRPEIYEQYF
TRBJ1-1 . TRBD1 TRBV5-1 TGCGCCAGCAGCAATATACCGGGACAGGGGTCCACTGAAGCTTTCTTT CASSNIPGQGSTEAFF
TRBJ1-5 . . TRBV20-1 TGCAGTGCTAGAGATATACACTACAATCAGCCCCAGCATTTT CSARDIHYNQPQHF
TRBJ1-1 few . TRBV5-1 TGCGCCAGCAGCAGTTTGGGGGGCACTGAAGCTTTCTTT CASSSLGGTEAFF
TRBJ1-2 few TRBD1 TRBV10-3 TGTGCCATCAGTGAGACGCGACAGGGGGTCTATGGCTACACCTTC CAISETRQGVYGYTF
TRBJ2-5 . . TRBV27 TGTGCCAGCGCCTCTTTTGGGAGGCAAGAGACCCAGTACTTC CASASFGRQETQYF
TRBJ1-1 . . TRBV12-3/TRBV12-4 TGTGCCAGCAGCAGATCGACGGCAAACACTGAAGCTTTCTTT CASSRSTANTEAFF
TRBJ1-5 many . TRBV3-1 TGTGCCAGCAGCCAAGGCGTGACCAATCAGCCCCAGCATTTT CASSQGVTNQPQHF
TRBJ1-1 . . TRBV4-2 TGTGCCAGCAGCCAAGAGGCCCCTCTGACCGGTTCGGGTGAAGCTTTCTTT CASSQEAPLTGSGEAFF
TRBJ2-5 few TRBD1 TRBV27 TGTGCCAGCAGTTTAATACAGGGGGGAAGGTCAGAGACCCAGTACTTC CASSLIQGGRSETQYF
TRBJ1-1 many . TRBV3-1 TGTGCCAGCAGCCAACAGGACACTGAAGCTTTCTTT CASSQQDTEAFF
TRBJ2-3 . TRBD2 TRBV7-2 TGTGCCAGCAGCCCGGGACTAGCGGGAGGCCCAGATACGCAGTATTTT CASSPGLAGGPDTQYF
TRBJ1-1 few TRBD1 TRBV29-1 TGCAGCGTTGAAGCCGGGACAGCGAACACTGAAGCTTTCTTT CSVEAGTANTEAFF
TRBJ2-7 many . TRBV29-1 TGCAGCGTAAGGGACAACTCCTACGAGCAGTACTTC CSVRDNSYEQYF
TRBJ2-3 . . TRBV4-2 TGTGCCAGCAGCCTCACGGGACTGGACACAGATACGCAGTATTTT CASSLTGLDTDTQYF
TRBJ2-5 few . TRBV12-5 TGTGCTAGTGGTTTGGTATTAGACGGGAAAGAGACCCAGTACTTC CASGLVLDGKETQYF
TRBJ2-3 many . TRBV9 TGTGCCAGCAGCGTAGGCTGGACAGATACGCAGTATTTT CASSVGWTDTQYF
TRBJ1-5 many . TRBV7-9 TGTGCCAGCAGCTTAGAGGATCAGCCCCAGCATTTT CASSLEDQPQHF
TRBJ2-5 . TRBD2 TRBV14 TGTGCCAGCAGCCAGCCTAGCGGGCTGGAGACCCAGTACTTC CASSQPSGLETQYF
TRBJ2-3 few . TRBV6-5 TGTGCCAGCAGTTACTCTCAGGGCCCCCACGATACGCAGTATTTT CASSYSQGPHDTQYF
TRBJ2-2 many . TRBV7-8 TGTGCCAGCAGCCCCCGCGCAGCAAACACCGGGGAGCTGTTTTTT CASSPRAANTGELFF
TRBJ2-5 . . TRBV6-1 TGTGCCACCGGAACTTGGGGACAAGAGACCCAGTACTTC CATGTWGQETQYF
TRBJ1-1 . . TRBV9 TGTGCCAGCAGCGCAAGGGCGGACTTGAACACTGAAGCTTTCTTT CASSARADLNTEAFF
TRBJ2-7 few . TRBV12-3/TRBV12-4 TGTGCCAGCAGCGTTCTAGACGGGCGACCCTACGAGCAGTACTTC CASSVLDGRPYEQYF
TRBJ2-7 . . TRBV7-9 TGTGCCAGCAGCCATATAGACACCTCTTACGAGCAGTACTTC CASSHIDTSYEQYF
TRBJ1-6 . . TRBV5-1 TGCGCCAGCAGCTTGGGGGGGGTAGGTAATTCACCCCTCCACTTT CASSLGGVGNSPLHF
TRBJ2-7 . . TRBV12-3/TRBV12-4 TGTGCCAGCAGTTTACAGGGCTTTAACTCCTACGAGCAGTACTTC CASSLQGFNSYEQYF
TRBJ2-7 . TRBD2 TRBV6-2/TRBV6-3 TGTGCCAGCAGTTACCTACCCGAGCGGGGCTTTTACGAGCAGTACTTC CASSYLPERGFYEQYF
TRBJ2-5 once . TRBV7-6 TGTGCCAGCAGCTTAACTGGGGGGGCCCGAGAGACCCAGTACTTC CASSLTGGARETQYF